Below are 22 T cell receptor beta chains sequenced from a single sample in a study of CD8+CD57+ T cells in acquired aplastic anemia. Individuals selected for sequencing had exhibited CD8+CD57+ cell expansion on flow cytometry. Genomic DNA templated the TCR beta VDJ and CDR3 profiling. TCRdb analysed the reads with MiXCR anew, one entry per CDR3 protein. Seen here are hundreds of thousands of distinct CDR3 sequences, more than 40% observed once, and the top ten hold approximately 7.8%. Sequencing used sorted CD4+, CD8+, or CD8+CD57+ T cells (not recorded which) from PBMCs. Receptors were obtained from a human donor with aplastic anemia.

This clonotype showed up many times. The V gene is TRBV12-3 or TRBV12-4, the J gene TRBJ2-3, with unresolved D. This CDR3 is built from 13 residues. V gave up 5 bases and J gave up 4 bases, with 10 bases separating them. The CDR3 DNA follows: TGTGCCAGCAGTGCCCCAGGACCAGATACGCAGTATTTT. Translating gives CASSAPGPDTQYF.

For this clonotype: One end of the junction is discordant with germline, which a read error may explain. The chain has TRBV2 and TRBJ1-2; D not resolved. The CDR3 totals 13 residues. Germline CDR1 SNHLY, CDR2 FYNNEI. In DNA form, the CDR3 reads TGTGCCAGCAGTGCCGGGCAGAACTATGACTACACCTTC. This encodes CASSAGQNYDYTF.

CDR3 residues: CASPRALQETQYF. CDR3 coding DNA: TGTGCCAGCCCCAGGGCTCTACAAGAGACCCAGTACTTC. This chain uses TRBV10-3 with TRBJ2-5, with D possibly TRBD1 on 5 matching bases. The CDR3 runs to 13 residues. Per the germline V gene, CDR1 is ENHRY and CDR2 is SYGVKD. Between the trimmed V and J ends, which lost 10 bases and 2 bases, there was a span of 14 bases.

This clonotype was observed at least ten times. This sequence joins TRBV4-1 and TRBJ2-7; TRBD2 aligns across 8 bases. Germline V lookup: CDR1 MGHRA, CDR2 YSYEKL. This CDR3 is 14 amino acids long. J gave up 2 bases and V 2 bases, and 2 bases lay outside the gene matches. CDR3 coding DNA: TGCGCCAGCAGCCAACATAGCGGGACCTACGAGCAGTACTTC. It encodes CASSQHSGTYEQYF.

The sample holds many counts of this clonotype. The CDR3 loop reads CASSEETGSYEQYF. CDR3 nucleotides: TGTGCCAGCAGCGAGGAGACAGGTTCCTACGAGCAGTACTTC. This rearrangement joins TRBV9 to TRBJ2-7; D might be TRBD1 (6 bases). Trimming took 3 bases from V and 1 from J, leaving 11 bases between them. The germline V gene encodes CDR1 SGDLS and CDR2 YYNGEE. The CDR3 has 14 amino acids.

In this sample, this clonotype turned up once. The chain carries TRBV15 and TRBJ1-2, with TRBD1 as a possible D gene (5 bases). Germline loops: CDR1 LNHNV, CDR2 YYDKDF (reference sequence). The CDR3 loop spans 18 amino acids. Trimming removed 0 bases at V and 3 bases at J, with 20 bases between. This chain's CDR3 is CATSRDGSSGAWDYGYTF. The CDR3 DNA sequence: TGTGCCACCAGCAGAGATGGATCCTCTGGGGCCTGGGACTATGGCTACACCTTC.

The CDR3 nucleotides read TGTGCCAGCAGCCCGATAGTGGGCATTGGCTACACCTTC. This gives the protein CASSPIVGIGYTF. The rearrangement uses TRBV7-9 and TRBJ1-2; no definite D call. CDR1 and CDR2 (germline): SEHNR, FQNEAQ (reference sequence). V was trimmed by 5 bases and J by 7 bases, leaving 14 bases between them. This CDR3 contains 13 residues.

V is TRBV11-2 and J is TRBJ2-7; the match to TRBD2 covers 7 bases. Trimming took 7 bases from V and 3 from J; bases not matched to a gene: 9. This CDR3 contains 14 residues. The V gene's germline CDR1 is SGHAT and CDR2 FQNNGV. The CDR3 DNA reads as TGTGCCAGCACACCCCGGTCTAGCGGCTACGAGCAGTACTTC. The encoded protein is CASTPRSSGYEQYF. Full variable domain (missing parts from reference TRBV11-2 and TRBJ2-7): EAGVAQSPRYKIIEKRQSVAFWCNPISGHATLYWYQQILGQGPKLLIQFQNNGVVDDSQLPKDRFSAERLKGVDSTLKIQPAKLEDSAVYLCASTPRSSGYEQYFGPGTRLTVT.

This clonotype was detected a few times. At one end, the junction sequence differs from germline, possibly due to a read error. V is TRBV24-1 and J is TRBJ2-1; no clear D gene. CDR1 and CDR2 from the germline V gene are KGHDR and SFDVKD. The CDR3 totals 9 residues. The CDR3 reads CATYNGQFF. In DNA form, the CDR3 reads TGTGCCACCTACAATGGGCAGTTCTTC.

This sequence joins TRBV20-1 and TRBJ2-7, with D possibly being TRBD1 or TRBD2 (5 bases each). Trimming cost V 2 bases and J 7 bases, with 24 bases left between them. Per the germline V gene, CDR1 is DFQATT and CDR2 is SNEGSKA (reference sequence). There are 16 residues in the CDR3. The CDR3 region is CSARPIVTGTGWEQYF. As DNA, the CDR3 is TGCAGTGCTAGACCTATTGTGACCGGGACGGGGTGGGAGCAGTACTTC.

This clonotype was counted ten times or more. This chain links TRBV9 with TRBJ2-3; D remains unclear. Trimming shortened V by 3 bases and J by 0 bases, and 11 bases separated the two germline ends. The V gene's germline CDR1 is SGDLS and CDR2 YYNGEE. The CDR3 extends over 15 amino acids. Here the CDR3 reads CASSEGGGSTDTQYF. CDR3 bases: TGTGCCAGCAGCGAGGGCGGCGGAAGCACAGATACGCAGTATTTT.

This clonotype was found a few times. The chain recombines TRBV5-6 with TRBJ2-1; 10 positions agree with TRBD2. The V gene end was trimmed by 0 bases and the J gene end by 6 bases; junction bases not matched to a gene: 6. CDR3 length equals 16 residues. In germline, CDR1 is SGHDT, CDR2 YYEEEE. CDR3: CASSLAAGGPSNEQFF. DNA of the CDR3: TGTGCCAGCAGCTTGGCAGCGGGGGGGCCCAGCAATGAGCAGTTCTTC.

V usage is TRBV7-8 and J usage is TRBJ2-5; 8 nucleotides line up with TRBD1. The CDR3 extends over 15 amino acids. Trimming cost V 0 bases and J 7 bases; bases outside gene matches: 7. Germline lookup yields CDR1 SGHVS and CDR2 FQNEAQ. The CDR3 DNA reads as TGTGCCAGCAGCTTAGCGGGGACAGGTCGGTGGACCCAGTACTTC. It yields the protein CASSLAGTGRWTQYF. Based on the CDR3 plus reference TRBV7-8 and TRBJ2-5, the full variable domain is GAGVSQSPRYKVAKRGQDVALRCDPISGHVSLFWYQQALGQGPEFLTYFQNEAQLDKSGLPSDRFFAERPEGSVSTLKIQRTQQEDSAVYLCASSLAGTGRWTQYFGPGTRLLVL.

V is TRBV19 and J is TRBJ1-2; D unresolved. Deletions cut 4 bases from V and 4 bases from J, with 16 bases between. The germline V gene has CDR1 LNHDA and CDR2 SQIVND (reference sequence). The CDR3 covers 15 residues. Here the CDR3 DNA reads TGTGCCAGTAGTACCAGTGGCAGGAAACCCTATGGCTACACCTTC. As protein: CASSTSGRKPYGYTF.

At least ten counts were recorded for this clonotype. This chain joins TRBV20-1 and TRBJ1-1; tentative D call: TRBD1 (6 bases). The germline V gene encodes CDR1 DFQATT and CDR2 SNEGSKA (reference sequence). Trimming stripped 3 bases from V and 5 bases from J, with 19 bases between. This CDR3 region has 15 residues. In DNA, the CDR3 is TGCAGTGCTAGGGGGCACAGGGAGACAGTGACTGAAGCTTTCTTT. Its translation: CSARGHRETVTEAFF.

The genes are TRBV7-9 and TRBJ2-7; 12 bases map to TRBD1. There are 14 residues in the CDR3. Trimming cost V 6 bases and J 6 bases; bases outside gene matches: 6. Germline values: CDR1 SEHNR, CDR2 FQNEAQ (reference sequence). CDR3 DNA: TGTGCCAGCAGTCACGGGACAGGGGGCGTCGAGCAGTACTTC. It specifies CASSHGTGGVEQYF. Drawing the rest from reference TRBV7-9 and TRBJ2-7, the complete variable domain is DTGVSQNPRHKITKRGQNVTFRCDPISEHNRLYWYRQTLGQGPEFLTYFQNEAQLEKSRLLSDRFSAERPKGSFSTLEIQRTEQGDSAMYLCASSHGTGGVEQYFGPGTRLTVT.

This sequence joins TRBV25-1 and TRBJ2-3, with 8 bases lining up with TRBD2. The germline CDR1 and CDR2 sequences are MGHDK and SYGVNS. V shed 1 base and J 0 bases; nucleotides not matched to a gene: 3. The CDR3 is 16 residues long. Written as DNA, the CDR3 is TGTGCCAGCAGTGAATTCAGCGGGAGTAGCACAGATACGCAGTATTTT. Protein: CASSEFSGSSTDTQYF.

The chain employs TRBV20-1 and TRBJ1-1, with D possibly being TRBD1 (5 bases). This CDR3 comprises 12 residues. Trimming removed 0 bases from V and 10 bases from J, with 12 bases in between. Germline V lookup: CDR1 DFQATT, CDR2 SNEGSKA (reference sequence). CDR3 coding DNA: TGCAGTGCTAGAGATCTTCGGGGGGGAGCTTTCTTT. Residues: CSARDLRGGAFF.

This clonotype was found many times. V is TRBV6-4 and J is TRBJ2-2; 12 bases are a match to TRBD2. The CDR3 sequence is 15 residues long. V shed 6 bases and J 4 bases; nucleotides not matched to a gene: 3. Per germline, CDR1 MRHNA and CDR2 SNTAGT. CDR3 amino acids: CASRTSGGTTGELFF. The DNA of the CDR3 is TGTGCCAGCAGGACTAGCGGGGGTACCACCGGGGAGCTGTTTTTT.

This rearrangement joins TRBV27 to TRBJ2-7, with a weak D call TRBD1 (5 bases). From germline, CDR1 is MNHEY and CDR2 SMNVEV (reference sequence). V was pared by 5 bases and J by 2 bases, with 13 bases between. The CDR3 covers 14 residues. The CDR3 nucleotides are TGTGCCAGCAGTGAAGGACAAAACCCCTACGAGCAGTACTTC. As protein: CASSEGQNPYEQYF.

The chain is built from TRBV27 and TRBJ1-1; 8 positions agree with TRBD1. The trim removed 6 bases at V and 5 bases at J, leaving 8 bases unmatched. This CDR3 has 14 amino acids. Germline assignment: CDR1 MNHEY and CDR2 SMNVEV (reference sequence). The CDR3, as DNA: TGTGCCAGCAGCCACAACAGGGGGGGAACTGAAGCTTTCTTT. Protein: CASSHNRGGTEAFF.

Written as DNA, the CDR3 is TGCAGTGCAAGATTAGCGGGGGGGTTGTACGAGCAGTACTTC. As protein: CSARLAGGLYEQYF. The chain employs TRBV20-1 and TRBJ2-7, with TRBD2 identical over 11 bases. Germline V gene data show CDR1 as DFQATT and CDR2 as SNEGSKA (reference sequence). The CDR3 length is 14 residues. With V trimmed by 6 bases and J by 4 bases, 8 bases remained unmatched.